Below are 30 T cell receptor beta chains sequenced from a single sample in a study of CXCR3-negative and CXCR3-positive naive CD8 T cells. Whole-study results and caveats: Hydrophobicity was higher for TRB CDR3s found in CXCR3-positive naive cells than in CXCR3-negative naive cells.

No antigen has been identified for these receptors. The TRB libraries of cDNA were built by UMI-labeled 5' RACE. TCRdb reprocessed the 5' RACE reads and stores each CDR3 protein as one record, lacking DNA. Recorded for this sample: tens of thousands of distinct CDR3 sequences. What was sequenced was naive CXCR3+ CD8+ T cells from blood. The sample's subset: CD45RO-CCR7+CD27+CD95- naive CD8+ T cells expressing CXCR3 (TNR3+). The receptors shown here come from a human donor in good health. Some clones in this sample may be carry-over from other donors' samples.

The CDR3 is CASSYLRISYEQYF. V gene TRBV6-2 or TRBV6-3 combines with J gene TRBJ2-7. The CDR3 sequence is 14 residues long. Looked up from germline, CDR1 is MNHEY and CDR2 is SVGEGT.

This rearrangement joins TRBV20-1 to TRBJ2-1; TCRdb designates TRBD1, a call that cannot be tested without DNA. The CDR3 sequence is 14 residues long. The germline V gene encodes CDR1 DFQATT and CDR2 SNEGSKA (reference sequence). The CDR3 loop reads CSAREGGPYNEQFF.

The rearrangement uses TRBV29-1 and TRBJ1-1. Germline V gives CDR1 SQVTM, CDR2 ANQGSEA. The CDR3 spans 12 residues. CDR3 protein: CSLVSMNTEAFF.

The chain links TRBV7-9 to TRBJ1-5; TCRdb names TRBD1, which stays unverified in the absence of DNA. Germline V gives CDR1 SEHNR, CDR2 FQNEAQ (reference sequence). The CDR3 sequence is 14 residues long. The CDR3 sequence: CASSQVTGNQPQHF.

The V and J genes are TRBV20-1 and TRBJ2-4; TCRdb proposes TRBD1, but this gene call is untestable without DNA. The CDR3 has 13 residues. Germline V gene sequence: CDR1 DFQATT, CDR2 SNEGSKA (reference sequence). CDR3 residues: CSATSGTSNIQYF.

The V call is TRBV20-1, the J call TRBJ1-1; the D gene TCRdb calls, TRBD1, cannot be checked with no DNA. This CDR3 has 15 amino acids. CDR1 is DFQATT, CDR2 SNEGSKA, per germline (reference sequence). The CDR3 is CSAPPPGQGSTEAFF.

The chain combines TRBV19 with TRBJ2-3; TCRdb designates TRBD1, a call that cannot be tested without DNA. The germline CDR1 and CDR2 sequences are LNHDA and SQIVND (reference sequence). This CDR3 is 15 amino acids long. The CDR3: CASSIRGGTTDTQYF.

The chain combines TRBV4-1 with TRBJ1-2; the TRBD1 assignment by TCRdb is unverifiable without DNA. The CDR3 spans 14 residues. Germline V lookup: CDR1 MGHRA, CDR2 YSYEKL. This CDR3 is CASSPRTGNYGYTF.

V gene TRBV12-3 or TRBV12-4 combines with J gene TRBJ2-1; TCRdb reports TRBD1, a call that lacks DNA to check it against. This CDR3 region has 13 residues. The chain's CDR3 is CASSLWTYNEQFF.

This chain uses TRBV10-3 with TRBJ2-1; TCRdb names TRBD1, which stays unverified in the absence of DNA. CDR1 is ENHRY, CDR2 SYGVKD, per germline. The CDR3 runs 16 residues. The CDR3 protein is CAIRDIQGGSDNEQFF.

V usage is TRBV7-8 and J usage is TRBJ2-3. Germline V lookup: CDR1 SGHVS, CDR2 FQNEAQ. The CDR3 has 13 amino acids. The CDR3 loop is CASSLVGVDTQYF. Based on the CDR3 plus reference TRBV7-8 and TRBJ2-3, the full variable domain is GAGVSQSPRYKVAKRGQDVALRCDPISGHVSLFWYQQALGQGPEFLTYFQNEAQLDKSGLPSDRFFAERPEGSVSTLKIQRTQQEDSAVYLCASSLVGVDTQYFGPGTRLTVL.

CDR3 in amino acids: CSVEPGTGVTEAFF. The chain carries TRBV29-1 and TRBJ1-1; TCRdb selects TRBD1, and the lack of DNA leaves this call unchecked. The CDR3 is 14 residues long. Germline-derived CDR1 and CDR2 are SQVTM and ANQGSEA.

The V and J genes are TRBV6-2 or TRBV6-3 and TRBJ2-2; the TCRdb call, TRBD1, lacks DNA for checking. This CDR3 is built from 16 residues. CDR1 is MNHEY and CDR2 is SVGEGT in the germline V gene. CDR3 sequence reads: CASSIRTGPGTGELFF.

V is TRBV6-1 and J is TRBJ1-5. Germline loops: CDR1 MNHNS, CDR2 SASEGT. The CDR3 consists of 17 residues. CDR3 residues: CASSEGSARYGDQPQHF.

The rearrangement uses TRBV7-8 and TRBJ2-7. The germline gives CDR1 SGHVS, CDR2 FQNEAQ. The CDR3 consists of 15 residues. The chain's CDR3 is CASSSFGLSSYEQYF.

This chain links TRBV3-1 with TRBJ2-1; the D call of TRBD2 rests on TCRdb alone, since no DNA is present to check it. Germline CDR1 and CDR2: LGHDT and YNNKEL (reference sequence). This CDR3 is built from 16 residues. CDR3 in amino acids: CASSQDFASGGSGQFF.

The genes are TRBV19 and TRBJ2-7; the TRBD2 assignment by TCRdb is unverifiable without DNA. The germline CDR1 and CDR2 sequences are LNHDA and SQIVND (reference sequence). The CDR3 is made up of 15 amino acids. This CDR3 reads CASTRPAGGSYEQYF. The full variable domain, in which reference TRBV19 and TRBJ2-7 provide the parts outside the CDR3, is DGGITQSPKYLFRKEGQNVTLSCEQNLNHDAMYWYRQDPGQGLRLIYYSQIVNDFQKGDIAEGYSVSREKKESFPLTVTSAQKNPTAFYLCASTRPAGGSYEQYFGPGTRLTVT.

V is TRBV28 and J is TRBJ2-3. Germline values: CDR1 MDHEN, CDR2 SYDVKM. The CDR3 sequence is 17 residues long. The CDR3 region is CASSFSLAVASTDTQYF. Supplemented by reference TRBV28 and TRBJ2-3, the full variable domain reads DVKVTQSSRYLVKRTGEKVFLECVQDMDHENMFWYRQDPGLGLRLIYFSYDVKMKEKGDIPEGYSVSREKKERFSLILESASTNQTSMYLCASSFSLAVASTDTQYFGPGTRLTVL.

The rearrangement links TRBV11-2 to TRBJ2-1. The V gene's germline CDR1 is SGHAT and CDR2 FQNNGV. The CDR3 totals 13 residues. The CDR3 spells CASSSTLNPEQFF.

The chain couples TRBV12-3 or TRBV12-4 to TRBJ2-1; TCRdb outputs TRBD1, but without DNA this stays unchecked. The CDR3 runs to 14 residues. The CDR3 spells CASSFPGVGNEQFF.

The chain joins TRBV20-1 to TRBJ2-3; TCRdb picks TRBD2, but there is no DNA to check that call. The germline V gene encodes CDR1 DFQATT and CDR2 SNEGSKA (reference sequence). This CDR3 has 15 amino acids. The chain's CDR3 is CSARALAGGRDTQYF.

The chain couples TRBV10-2 to TRBJ1-2. CDR1 is WSHSY, CDR2 SAAADI, per germline. The CDR3 contains 13 residues. The chain's CDR3 is CASRETVFYGYTF.

The chain links TRBV12-3 or TRBV12-4 to TRBJ1-1. The length of the CDR3 is 15 residues. CDR3 loop: CAGQRMAGQNTEAFF.

The chain recombines TRBV5-1 with TRBJ2-7; no DNA is available, so the TRBD1 call from TCRdb remains unchecked. The CDR3 covers 12 residues. Germline V gene sequence: CDR1 SGHRS, CDR2 YFSETQ. The CDR3 spells CASSLWGNEQYF.

The chain combines TRBV29-1 with TRBJ1-4; with no DNA, the TCRdb D assignment of TRBD1 cannot be verified. Germline values: CDR1 SQVTM, CDR2 ANQGSEA. The CDR3 extends over 14 amino acids. The CDR3 protein is CSVEGPGGAEKLFF. Filled out from reference TRBV29-1 and TRBJ1-4, the complete variable domain reads SAVISQKPSRDICQRGTSLTIQCQVDSQVTMMFWYRQQPGQSLTLIATANQGSEATYESGFVIDKFPISRPNLTFSTLTVSNMSPEDSSIYLCSVEGPGGAEKLFFGSGTQLSVL.

The CDR3 here is CASSFAAGDYEQYF. V and J are TRBV7-2 and TRBJ2-7; the TCRdb D gene call, TRBD1, has no DNA to confirm it. The CDR3 is made up of 14 amino acids. Germline values: CDR1 SGHTA, CDR2 FQGNSA.

This chain joins TRBV9 and TRBJ1-1. This CDR3 spans 15 amino acids. CDR1 and CDR2 (germline): SGDLS, YYNGEE. The CDR3 region is CASSVRRDRNTEAFF. Full variable domain (missing parts from reference TRBV9 and TRBJ1-1): DSGVTQTPKHLITATGQRVTLRCSPRSGDLSVYWYQQSLDQGLQFLIQYYNGEERAKGNILERFSAQQFPDLHSELNLSSLELGDSALYFCASSVRRDRNTEAFFGQGTRLTVV.

The chain employs TRBV29-1 and TRBJ2-5; lacking DNA, the TRBD1 call made by TCRdb goes unchecked. The germline CDR1 and CDR2 sequences are SQVTM and ANQGSEA. The CDR3 is 15 amino acids. This CDR3 is CSVGTGENGEETQYF. Combining the CDR3 with reference TRBV29-1 and TRBJ2-5 gives the whole variable domain SAVISQKPSRDICQRGTSLTIQCQVDSQVTMMFWYRQQPGQSLTLIATANQGSEATYESGFVIDKFPISRPNLTFSTLTVSNMSPEDSSIYLCSVGTGENGEETQYFGPGTRLLVL.

This chain uses TRBV5-4 with TRBJ1-3. Germline V gene lookup returns CDR1 SGHNT and CDR2 YYREEE (reference sequence). CDR3 length: 14 amino acids. The CDR3 loop reads CASSLAGWGNTIYF.

The gene calls are TRBV29-1 and TRBJ2-7; as DNA is missing, the TRBD1 call by TCRdb cannot be tested. The germline V gene encodes CDR1 SQVTM and CDR2 ANQGSEA. The CDR3 covers 12 residues. The CDR3 region is CSVSPGGYEQYF.